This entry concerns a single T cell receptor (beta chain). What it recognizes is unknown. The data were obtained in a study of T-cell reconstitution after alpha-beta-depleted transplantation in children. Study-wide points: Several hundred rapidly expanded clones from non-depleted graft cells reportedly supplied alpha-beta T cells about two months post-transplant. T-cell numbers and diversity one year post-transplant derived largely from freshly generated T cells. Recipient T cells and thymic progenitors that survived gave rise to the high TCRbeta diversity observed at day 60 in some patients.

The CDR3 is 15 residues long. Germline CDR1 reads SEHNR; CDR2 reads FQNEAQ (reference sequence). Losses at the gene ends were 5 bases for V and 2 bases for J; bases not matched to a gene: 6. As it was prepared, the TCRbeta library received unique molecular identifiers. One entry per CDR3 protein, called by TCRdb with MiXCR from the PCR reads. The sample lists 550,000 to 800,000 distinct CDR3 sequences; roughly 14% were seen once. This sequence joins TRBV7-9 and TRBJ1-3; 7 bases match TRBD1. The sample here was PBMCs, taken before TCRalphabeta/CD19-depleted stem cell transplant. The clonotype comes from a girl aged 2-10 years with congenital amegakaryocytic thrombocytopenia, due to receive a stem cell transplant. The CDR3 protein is CASSATGETGNTIYF. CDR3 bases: TGTGCCAGCAGCGCTACAGGGGAAACTGGAAACACCATATATTTT. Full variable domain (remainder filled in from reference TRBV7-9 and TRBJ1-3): DTGVSQNPRHKITKRGQNVTFRCDPISEHNRLYWYRQTLGQGPEFLTYFQNEAQLEKSRLLSDRFSAERPKGSFSTLEIQRTEQGDSAMYLCASSATGETGNTIYFGEGSWLTVV.